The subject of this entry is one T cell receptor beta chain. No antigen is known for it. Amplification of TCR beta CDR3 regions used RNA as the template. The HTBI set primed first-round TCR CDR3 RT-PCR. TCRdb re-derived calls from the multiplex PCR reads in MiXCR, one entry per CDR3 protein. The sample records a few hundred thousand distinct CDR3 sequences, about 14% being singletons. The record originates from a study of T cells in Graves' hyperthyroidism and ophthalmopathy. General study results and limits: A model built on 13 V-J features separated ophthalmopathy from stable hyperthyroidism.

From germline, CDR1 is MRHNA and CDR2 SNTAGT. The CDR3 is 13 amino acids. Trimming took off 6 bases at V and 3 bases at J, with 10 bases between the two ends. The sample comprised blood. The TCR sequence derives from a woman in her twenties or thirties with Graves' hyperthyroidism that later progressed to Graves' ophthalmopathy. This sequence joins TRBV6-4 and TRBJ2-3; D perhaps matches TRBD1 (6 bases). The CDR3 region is CASSWGRTDTQYF. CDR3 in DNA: TGTGCCAGCAGCTGGGGGCGGACAGATACGCAGTATTTT.